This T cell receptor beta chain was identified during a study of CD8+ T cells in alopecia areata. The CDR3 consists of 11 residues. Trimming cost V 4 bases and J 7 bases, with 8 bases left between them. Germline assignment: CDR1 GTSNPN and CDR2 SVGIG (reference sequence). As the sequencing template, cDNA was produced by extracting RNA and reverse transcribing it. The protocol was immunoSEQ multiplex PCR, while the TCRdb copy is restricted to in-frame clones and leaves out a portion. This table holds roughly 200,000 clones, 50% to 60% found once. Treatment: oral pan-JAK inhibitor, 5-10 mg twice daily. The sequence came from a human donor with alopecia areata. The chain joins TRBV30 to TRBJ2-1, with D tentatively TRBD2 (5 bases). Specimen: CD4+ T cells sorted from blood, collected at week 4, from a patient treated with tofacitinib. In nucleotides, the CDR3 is TGTGCCTGGAACGGGGTTAATGAGCAGTTCTTC. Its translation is CAWNGVNEQFF.